One sample yielded the 31 T cell receptor beta chains listed below, sequenced in a study of vaccination and CD4 T cells after COVID-19 (dated 2022 in TCRdb). The sample's treatment or condition label is to be understood as: roughly nine-day PBMC culture with coronavirus spike peptide pools or control peptides (ViraFEST assay). These receptors lack a known antigen. Library method: PCR. Sequencing took place on an Illumina iSeq 100. DNA from cultured CD4+ T cells was subjected to TCR sequencing with the Oncomine TCR Beta short-read assay at the Johns Hopkins FTIC core. Starting from the raw public reads, TCRdb applied fastp trimming at Q25, assembled clones with MiXCR and retained in-frame beta chains. Every distinct CDR3 protein forms one entry, paired with its most common genes and DNA. The sample table shows 20,000 to 30,000 distinct CDR3 sequences, and over 60% are seen once. The ten largest clones capture 4% to 5.5% of the sample.

Sample: CD4+ T cells from blood, cultured in vitro. These receptors all stem from a human donor who had recovered from COVID-19.

This clonotype was observed a handful of times. The genes are TRBV20-1 and TRBJ2-3, with D maybe TRBD2 (5 bases). This CDR3 has 17 amino acids. V was cut by 4 bases and J by 5 bases, with 25 bases left in between. Germline-derived CDR1 and CDR2 are DFQATT and SNEGSKA (reference sequence). CDR3 protein: CSATPRSARAKGDTQYF. For the CDR3, the DNA is TGCAGTGCTACCCCCAGGTCGGCGCGGGCAAAAGGAGATACGCAGTATTTT.

This chain joins TRBV6-2 or TRBV6-3 and TRBJ2-2; D is unresolved. CDR3 length equals 15 residues. CDR1 and CDR2 (germline): MNHEY, SVGEGT. The germline V and J ends were trimmed by 6 bases and 5 bases, with 16 bases remaining between them. CDR3 DNA: TGTGCCAGCAGGATCGCCATCGTAGCAACCGGGGAGCTGTTTTTT. Its protein is CASRIAIVATGELFF.

This chain links TRBV9 with TRBJ1-3; tentative D call: TRBD1 (6 bases). CDR3 length: 15 amino acids. CDR1 SGDLS and CDR2 YYNGEE come from the germline V gene. V lost 3 bases to trimming and J lost 1 base, with 11 bases between them. CDR3 sequence (DNA): TGTGCCAGCAGCGCGGTGGGGGCATCTGGAAACACCATATATTTT. This encodes CASSAVGASGNTIYF.

Here the CDR3 DNA reads TGTGCCATCAGTGAGTATGGGACGGTCGACGCTTTCTTT. Its translation: CAISEYGTVDAFF. V and J are TRBV10-3 and TRBJ1-1, with a tentative D call TRBD1 (5 bases). V lost 1 base to trimming and J lost 11 bases, with 14 bases between them. Germline lookup yields CDR1 ENHRY and CDR2 SYGVKD. The CDR3 totals 13 residues.

This clonotype has a handful of counts. The CDR3 spells CASREGIGYGYTF. The CDR3 coding sequence is TGTGCCAGCAGAGAGGGAATTGGCTATGGCTACACCTTC. The chain has TRBV6-2 or TRBV6-3 and TRBJ1-2; D remains unclear. The V gene's germline CDR1 is MNHEY and CDR2 SVGEGT. This CDR3 region has 13 residues. V shed 6 bases and J shed 4 bases, with 12 bases lying between them.

V and J are TRBV28 and TRBJ2-1; 8 bases fit TRBD1. The CDR3 loop spans 14 amino acids. CDR1 and CDR2 from the germline V gene are MDHEN and SYDVKM. J was trimmed by 6 bases and V by 6 bases; bases with no gene match: 7. The CDR3: CASRRTGNFNEQFF. In DNA, the CDR3 is TGTGCCAGCAGGAGGACAGGGAACTTCAATGAGCAGTTCTTC.

This clonotype was observed a few times. J is TRBJ2-3 and V is TRBV20-1; the match to TRBD2 covers 9 bases. The germline CDR1 and CDR2 sequences are DFQATT and SNEGSKA (reference sequence). With V trimmed by 3 bases and J by 8 bases, 15 bases remained unmatched. The CDR3 is 16 residues long. Here the CDR3 DNA reads TGCAGTGCTAGGATTGGGGCTAGCGGGACCGTGGGTACGCAGTATTTT. This gives the protein CSARIGASGTVGTQYF.

The rearrangement links TRBV27 to TRBJ2-7, with D perhaps given as TRBD1 or TRBD2 (5 bases each). The CDR3 extends over 16 amino acids. Germline CDR1 is MNHEY and CDR2 is SMNVEV (reference sequence). V lost 5 bases to trimming and J lost 3 bases, with 20 bases between them. CDR3 sequence: CASSPNRGRSIYEQYF. The CDR3 bases are TGTGCCAGCAGTCCGAATAGGGGACGGTCGATCTACGAGCAGTACTTC.

The V and J genes are TRBV6-1 and TRBJ2-7; D is undetermined. The CDR3 totals 12 residues. Germline assignment: CDR1 MNHNS and CDR2 SASEGT. V was trimmed by 7 bases and J by 7 bases, leaving 14 bases between them. Here the CDR3 DNA reads TGTGCCAGCAAAGGCAGCCTAATAGAGCAGTACTTC. It codes for CASKGSLIEQYF.

The sample holds a few counts of this clonotype. The chain uses TRBV29-1 and TRBJ1-5; maybe TRBD1 (5 bases). The germline gives CDR1 SQVTM, CDR2 ANQGSEA. The CDR3 consists of 15 residues. V was shortened by 2 bases and J by 5 bases, with 16 bases between the two germline ends. As DNA, the CDR3 is TGCAGCGTTGAAAGGTTTGCAGGGACTCATCAGCCCCAGCATTTT. Translation: CSVERFAGTHQPQHF.

There are a few counts of this clonotype. The rearrangement links TRBV7-2 to TRBJ1-2; TRBD1 might be the D (5 bases). The germline V and J ends were trimmed by 2 bases and 1 base, with 14 bases remaining between them. In germline, CDR1 is SGHTA, CDR2 FQGNSA. The CDR3 runs 16 residues. This CDR3 is CASSLPGPQSNYGYTF. The CDR3 DNA reads TGTGCCAGCAGCTTACCGGGACCACAGAGTAACTATGGCTACACCTTC. Full variable domain (missing parts from reference TRBV7-2 and TRBJ1-2): GAGVSQSPSNKVTEKGKDVELRCDPISGHTALYWYRQSLGQGLEFLIYFQGNSAPDKSGLPSDRFSAERTGGSVSTLTIQRTQQEDSAVYLCASSLPGPQSNYGYTFGSGTRLTVV.

This sequence joins TRBV7-2 and TRBJ1-1, with D perhaps matching TRBD1 (5 bases). CDR1 is SGHTA, CDR2 FQGNSA, per germline. The CDR3 is 13 amino acids. V lost 5 bases and J lost 8, with 15 bases in between. This CDR3 is CASSHRGTEEAFF. The CDR3, as DNA: TGTGCCAGCAGCCACCGGGGGACCGAGGAAGCTTTCTTT.

The V and J genes are TRBV6-5 and TRBJ1-1, with 7 bases lining up with TRBD1. Per germline, CDR1 MNHEY and CDR2 SVGAGI. Trimming took 2 bases from V and 6 from J; bases not matched to a gene: 3. The CDR3 runs to 13 residues. Written as DNA, the CDR3 is TGTGCCAGCAGTTACGAAGGGGGCTCTGAAGCTTTCTTT. As protein: CASSYEGGSEAFF.

The chain has TRBV6-2 or TRBV6-3 and TRBJ1-2; tentatively, D is TRBD1 (6 bases). V lost 2 bases and J 8 bases, leaving 9 bases between the germline ends. The germline V gene encodes CDR1 MNHEY and CDR2 SVGEGT. This CDR3 is 12 amino acids long. DNA for the CDR3: TGTGCCAGCAGTTACCCCGGGGGCGGCTACACCTTC. The encoded protein is CASSYPGGGYTF.

V is TRBV28 and J is TRBJ2-7, with D hard to call. V was pared by 8 bases and J by 2 bases, with 16 bases between. Germline V CDR1 and CDR2: MDHEN, SYDVKM. This CDR3 has 14 amino acids. CDR3 sequence reads: CASPCTVTPYEQYF. The DNA for the CDR3 is TGTGCCAGCCCTTGCACAGTAACCCCCTACGAGCAGTACTTC.

This chain links TRBV7-8 with TRBJ1-6; TRBD1 is a possible D gene (5 bases). The germline V and J ends were trimmed by 3 bases and 7 bases, with 10 bases remaining between them. Germline V lookup: CDR1 SGHVS, CDR2 FQNEAQ. This CDR3 has 14 amino acids. The CDR3 reads CASSFVGTNSPLHF. Here the CDR3 DNA reads TGTGCCAGCAGCTTCGTGGGGACCAATTCACCCCTCCACTTT.

The chain employs TRBV7-2 and TRBJ1-2; possibly TRBD1 for D (6 bases). The CDR3 length is 16 residues. V shed 0 bases and J shed 8 bases, with 19 bases lying between them. CDR1 is SGHTA and CDR2 is FQGNSA in the germline V gene. The CDR3 reads CASSLALLTGEGGYTF. CDR3 DNA sequence: TGTGCCAGCAGCTTAGCCCTCCTGACAGGCGAAGGGGGCTACACCTTC.

The chain has TRBV6-5 and TRBJ2-3; no firm D call. The ends were cut back, 0 bases at V and 0 bases at J, with 10 bases in the middle. Germline CDR1 and CDR2: MNHEY and SVGAGI. The CDR3 has 16 residues. The CDR3 is CASSYSITASTDTQYF. The CDR3 DNA reads as TGTGCCAGCAGTTACTCGATAACGGCTAGCACAGATACGCAGTATTTT.

The chain is built from TRBV19 and TRBJ2-5, with 9 bases aligning to TRBD1. The ends lost 3 bases at V and 5 bases at J; junction bases unmatched: 4. Germline values: CDR1 LNHDA, CDR2 SQIVND (reference sequence). The length of the CDR3 is 14 residues. CDR3 sequence (DNA): TGTGCCAGTAGTATGGACAGGGGTGGGGAGACCCAGTACTTC. It translates to CASSMDRGGETQYF. The whole variable domain, filled in from reference TRBV19 and TRBJ2-5, reads DGGITQSPKYLFRKEGQNVTLSCEQNLNHDAMYWYRQDPGQGLRLIYYSQIVNDFQKGDIAEGYSVSREKKESFPLTVTSAQKNPTAFYLCASSMDRGGETQYFGPGTRLLVL.

This chain links TRBV21-1 with TRBJ1-1; the table's D call, TRBD1, has no DNA check behind it. TRBV21-1 is classified as a pseudogene. The CDR3 has 16 residues. CDR3 sequence (DNA): TGTGCCAGCAGCAAAGGGACAGCCCTGGGGGACACTGAAGCTTTCTTT. Translated, it gives CASSKGTALGDTEAFF.

For the CDR3, the DNA is TGTGCCAGTAGTATCCAGGGGGCGGTAAGCAATCAGCCCCAGCATTTT. It is translated as CASSIQGAVSNQPQHF. The chain joins TRBV19 to TRBJ1-5; 8 positions match TRBD1. Trimming removed 3 bases from V and 1 base from J; junction bases left unmatched: 5. The germline gives CDR1 LNHDA, CDR2 SQIVND (reference sequence). This CDR3 region has 16 residues.

This clonotype was detected only a few times. This chain joins TRBV19 and TRBJ1-1; D gene ambiguous. Trimming cost V 7 bases and J 1 base, with 10 bases left between them. The CDR3 contains 13 residues. Germline CDR1 is LNHDA and CDR2 is SQIVND (reference sequence). The CDR3 nucleotides are TGTGCCAGTATGAAGGGCACGAACACTGAAGCTTTCTTT. This sequence encodes CASMKGTNTEAFF.

V gene TRBV20-1 combines with J gene TRBJ2-7, with 9 bases fitting TRBD1. Germline assignment: CDR1 DFQATT and CDR2 SNEGSKA (reference sequence). This CDR3 is 15 amino acids long. The ends lost 3 bases at V and 4 bases at J; junction bases unmatched: 10. The CDR3 coding sequence is TGCAGTGCTAGGGCCCCGGGACAGGGTTTTTACGAGCAGTACTTC. Translated: CSARAPGQGFYEQYF.

This clonotype was detected only once. The rearrangement joins TRBV10-3 to TRBJ2-4; 7 nucleotides agree with TRBD2. The CDR3 consists of 11 residues. The germline V gene encodes CDR1 ENHRY and CDR2 SYGVKD. With 10 bases clipped from V and 6 bases from J, the junction kept 3 bases outside the gene matches. Written as DNA, the CDR3 is TGTGCCACTGGACTAGGAAACATTCAGTACTTC. Translating it yields CATGLGNIQYF.

The rearrangement uses TRBV18 and TRBJ2-3; D remains unclear. V dropped 6 bases and J dropped 0 bases, with 16 bases sitting between them. Germline values: CDR1 KGHSH, CDR2 LQKENI. The CDR3 covers 16 residues. CDR3 sequence (DNA): TGTGCCAGCTCTCAAATCAACTCATTGAGCACAGATACGCAGTATTTT. Protein product: CASSQINSLSTDTQYF.

The chain links TRBV4-1 to TRBJ1-3; no firm D call. The CDR3 has 15 residues. Germline V gene sequence: CDR1 MGHRA, CDR2 YSYEKL. V was trimmed by 0 bases and J by 4 bases, leaving 10 bases between them. The CDR3 region is CASSQEGWTGNTIYF. Here the CDR3 DNA reads TGCGCCAGCAGCCAAGAAGGGTGGACCGGAAACACCATATATTTT.

This clonotype turned up a few times. This chain links TRBV20-1 with TRBJ1-5; TRBD1 matches at 8 bases. The CDR3 has 12 amino acids. V was pared by 6 bases and J by 7 bases, with 5 bases of the junction left unmatched. Germline V gene lookup returns CDR1 DFQATT and CDR2 SNEGSKA (reference sequence). The DNA of the CDR3 is TGCAGTGCCATAGGACAGGGCCAGCCCCAGCATTTT. This encodes CSAIGQGQPQHF.

V usage is TRBV12-3 or TRBV12-4 and J usage is TRBJ2-3; 10 positions agree with TRBD2. The CDR3 has 14 amino acids. Trimming at V came to 5 bases and at J to 10 bases, leaving 9 bases not matched to a gene. The CDR3 bases are TGTGCCAGCAGTCTCACTAGCGGGAAGTCGTCGCAGTATTTT. Encoded protein: CASSLTSGKSSQYF.

This clonotype has just a few counts. This rearrangement joins TRBV2 to TRBJ1-3; D gene ambiguous. This CDR3 is 16 amino acids long. V was trimmed by 4 bases and J by 2 bases, leaving 15 bases between them. The V gene's germline CDR1 is SNHLY and CDR2 FYNNEI. DNA of the CDR3: TGTGCCAGCAGTGGGAGACAACTTATCGCTGGAAACACCATATATTTT. Protein sequence: CASSGRQLIAGNTIYF.

This sequence joins TRBV29-1 and TRBJ1-1; D unclear. The CDR3 has 13 amino acids. CDR1 SQVTM and CDR2 ANQGSEA come from the germline V gene. Trimming pared 2 bases from V and 0 bases from J, leaving 7 bases between. CDR3 loop: CSVETQLNTEAFF. CDR3 bases: TGCAGCGTTGAAACACAGTTGAACACTGAAGCTTTCTTT.

The sample holds one count of this clonotype. The chain couples TRBV2 to TRBJ2-7, with 10 bases lining up with TRBD2. The junction had 3 bases not matched to a gene; V was cut back by 4 bases and J by 3 bases. Germline V lookup: CDR1 SNHLY, CDR2 FYNNEI. The CDR3 covers 14 residues. CDR3 region: CASSVASGSYEQYF. CDR3 DNA: TGTGCCAGCAGTGTGGCTAGCGGGAGCTACGAGCAGTACTTC.